What follows describes a single T cell receptor (beta chain). Germline CDR1 is MNHEY and CDR2 is SMNVEV (reference sequence). The CDR3 length is 12 residues. V gave up 7 bases and J gave up 1 base, with 5 bases separating them. CD45RO-negative, CCR7-selected cells formed the naive CD8 fraction, which excluded terminally differentiated effector memory CD45RA+ cells. This sample stems from a study of shared clonotypes between healthy human individuals. Assay used: immunoSEQ multiplex PCR; TCRdb lists only in-frame clones, some missing. The sample includes 1.5 million to 2.5 million clones, approximately 95% seen only once; the top ten take 0.9% to 1.5%.

V gene TRBV27 combines with J gene TRBJ2-1; D possibly corresponds to TRBD1 (5 bases). Sequenced input: naive CD8+ T cells sorted from blood. The clonotype comes from a man younger than 35 in good health. The CDR3 is CASKGSYNEQFF. The DNA of the CDR3 is TGTGCCAGCAAGGGGTCCTACAATGAGCAGTTCTTC.